This T cell receptor beta chain is drawn from a study of regulatory T cells in long-lasting Graves disease. Across the study: Less than 3 months of antithyroid drugs had been taken by newly diagnosed Graves' patients.

The TCR beta library used iRepertoire HTBI primers with Arm-PCR amplification of CDR3. TCRdb re-analysed the multiplex PCR reads in MiXCR, keeping a single row per CDR3 protein. Of 420,000 or so distinct CDR3 sequences in the sample, around 17% were seen once. Time point described: newly diagnosed GD, antithyroid drugs for less than 3 months. With RNA extracted from PBMCs as input, the TCR library was made. This clonotype was detected a few times. V was clipped by 7 bases and J by 7 bases, with 17 bases between them. Germline CDR1 is LNHDA and CDR2 is SQIVND (reference sequence). CDR3 length: 14 amino acids. A further study also used this sample, focusing on T cells in Graves' hyperthyroidism and ophthalmopathy. That work adds: Used for diagnoses were clinical symptoms, serum thyroxine and TRAb, thyroid ultrasound and orbital computed tomography. From stable hyperthyroidism, ophthalmopathy was set apart by a 13 V-J model.

Specimen: peripheral blood mononuclear cells (PBMCs), collected at new diagnosis, from a patient treated with antithyroid drugs. The chain combines TRBV19 with TRBJ1-5; D remains ambiguous. The receptor was isolated from a woman younger than 35 with Graves disease. CDR3 nucleotides: TGTGCCAGTACGGCAGGTCGGCTTTCGCAGCCCCAGCATTTT. It is translated as CASTAGRLSQPQHF.